This T cell receptor beta chain stems from a study of T-cell reconstitution after alpha-beta-depleted transplantation in children. General observations from the study: When one year had passed after transplant, most T-cell counts and diversity came from newly produced T cells. Alpha-beta T cells present about two months after transplant were reported to originate from several hundred expanded graft clones. The study traced high day-60 TCRbeta diversity in some patients to surviving recipient T cells and thymic progenitors.

The CDR3 has 14 residues. Germline assignment: CDR1 MNHEY and CDR2 SVGAGI. V lost 2 bases, J lost 2 bases, and 2 bases stayed unmatched. TCRbeta library construction was performed incorporating unique molecular identifiers. Using its own MiXCR run on the PCR reads, TCRdb lists one record per CDR3 protein. The table lists 580,000 or so distinct CDR3 sequences, 20% to 25% of them singletons. Regarding this clonotype: Its antigen remains unidentified.

The specimen was PBMCs, mostly from graft donor cells, collected 360 days after TCRalphabeta/CD19-depleted stem cell transplant. This sequence was found in a boy less than two years old who had a stem cell transplant for acute myeloid leukemia, so the T cells may come from the graft donor. The V and J genes are TRBV6-5 and TRBJ2-7, with 8 bases lining up with TRBD2. The CDR3 DNA follows: TGTGCCAGCAGTTACGGCGGGGGGACCTACGAGCAGTACTTC. It encodes CASSYGGGTYEQYF.